Presented here are 23 T cell receptor beta chains from one specimen sequenced in a study of blood T cell repertoires in COVID-19. Assay: immunoSEQ multiplex PCR; the TCRdb copy retains only in-frame clones and omits some. Here the sample spans 140,000 to 150,000 clones, 80% being singletons. Sequenced input: peripheral blood. Receptor source: a man in his 70s who had recovered from COVID-19.

The V gene is TRBV11-2, the J gene TRBJ2-7; 13 bases align to TRBD2. J gave up 3 bases and V 3 bases, and 11 bases lay outside the gene matches. The CDR3 spans 18 residues. Germline V gene data show CDR1 as SGHAT and CDR2 as FQNNGV. The CDR3 nucleotides are TGTGCCAGCAGCTTCCCAACTAGCGGGAGGGCCATGGACTACGAGCAGTACTTC. Translated, it gives CASSFPTSGRAMDYEQYF.

The chain is built from TRBV19 and TRBJ2-3; D is possibly TRBD2 (6 bases). The CDR3 consists of 13 residues. The ends were cut back, 5 bases at V and 6 bases at J, with 12 bases in the middle. Germline-derived CDR1 and CDR2 are LNHDA and SQIVND (reference sequence). As DNA, the CDR3 is TGTGCCAGTAGTGTGGGACTGGCGGATACGCAGTATTTT. It yields the protein CASSVGLADTQYF.

The chain links TRBV7-2 to TRBJ2-5, with TRBD1 matching over 10 bases. CDR3 length: 15 residues. Germline values: CDR1 SGHTA, CDR2 FQGNSA. V trimming: 6 bases; J trimming: 1 base; junction bases outside the gene matches: 5. CDR3 sequence: CASSTDRGSQETQYF. The DNA for the CDR3 is TGTGCCAGCAGTACGGACAGGGGGTCCCAAGAGACCCAGTACTTC.

This chain uses TRBV5-4 with TRBJ1-1, with D perhaps TRBD1 (6 bases). The CDR3 contains 12 residues. V was clipped by 8 bases and J by 4 bases, with 12 bases between them. Per the germline V gene, CDR1 is SGHNT and CDR2 is YYREEE (reference sequence). The CDR3 loop is CARLGGATEAFF. The CDR3 DNA sequence: TGTGCCAGGCTTGGGGGGGCCACTGAAGCTTTCTTT.

The chain joins TRBV27 to TRBJ2-7; 9 nucleotides match TRBD1. V gave up 4 bases and J gave up 4 bases; unmatched junction bases: 5. Germline-derived CDR1 and CDR2 are MNHEY and SMNVEV (reference sequence). CDR3 length: 14 amino acids. This CDR3 is CASSSQTGGYEQYF. The DNA for the CDR3 is TGTGCCAGCAGTTCCCAGACAGGGGGGTACGAGCAGTACTTC.

V is TRBV7-2 and J is TRBJ1-3, with 7 bases aligning to TRBD1. The germline gives CDR1 SGHTA, CDR2 FQGNSA. V shed 4 bases and J 2 bases; nucleotides not matched to a gene: 5. The CDR3 runs to 15 residues. The CDR3 DNA reads as TGTGCCAGCAGCTCCTATGGGACAGCTGGAAACACCATATATTTT. Translated, it gives CASSSYGTAGNTIYF.

This sequence joins TRBV12-5 and TRBJ2-3; D remains unclear. Trimming took 2 bases from V and 0 from J, leaving 9 bases between them. The CDR3 runs 15 residues. Germline lookup yields CDR1 LGHNT and CDR2 FRNRAP. CDR3 residues: CASGLRPGSTDTQYF. The DNA for the CDR3 is TGTGCTAGTGGTTTGCGACCCGGGAGCACAGATACGCAGTATTTT. Filled out from reference TRBV12-5 and TRBJ2-3, the complete variable domain reads DARVTQTPRHKVTEMGQEVTMRCQPILGHNTVFWYRQTMMQGLELLAYFRNRAPLDDSGMPKDRFSAEMPDATLATLKIQPSEPRDSAVYFCASGLRPGSTDTQYFGPGTRLTVL.

The DNA for the CDR3 is TGTGCCAGCAGCCAAGAGGTACTCGTAACGAACACCGGGGAGCTGTTTTTT. Amino acids: CASSQEVLVTNTGELFF. This chain joins TRBV3-1 (or the pseudogene TRBV3-2) and TRBJ2-2; D gene unclear. V lost 0 bases and J lost 0, with 11 bases in between. Per germline, CDR1 LGHDT and CDR2 YNNKEL (reference sequence). The CDR3 loop spans 17 amino acids.

The chain is built from TRBV10-3 and TRBJ2-7, with a tentative D call TRBD2 (5 bases). CDR1 is ENHRY, CDR2 SYGVKD, per germline. V was pared by 0 bases and J by 6 bases, with 9 bases between. The CDR3 is 13 amino acids. Here the CDR3 DNA reads TGTGCCATCAGTGAGTCGGAACGGGGCGAGCAGTACTTC. Residues: CAISESERGEQYF.

The V and J genes are TRBV19 and TRBJ1-5, with 7 bases fitting TRBD1. The CDR3 sequence is 16 residues long. The germline V gene encodes CDR1 LNHDA and CDR2 SQIVND (reference sequence). The J segment lost 1 base and the V segment lost 3 bases, leaving 6 bases of the junction unmatched. The CDR3 coding sequence is TGTGCCAGTAGTATTGGGCCAGGGGGAAGCAATCAGCCCCAGCATTTT. Amino acids: CASSIGPGGSNQPQHF.

V gene TRBV15 combines with J gene TRBJ1-2; D uncertain. The germline V gene has CDR1 LNHNV and CDR2 YYDKDF (reference sequence). Trimming took off 0 bases at V and 6 bases at J, with 17 bases between the two ends. The CDR3 sequence is 16 residues long. The CDR3 coding sequence is TGTGCCACCAGCAGAGATTTTTCGGCGTCAGGTGATGGCTACACCTTC. It specifies CATSRDFSASGDGYTF.

Here the CDR3 DNA reads TGTGCCAGCAGCCACGTCGGGCTGACTAGCTACGAGCAGTACTTC. It codes for CASSHVGLTSYEQYF. V gene TRBV6-6 combines with J gene TRBJ2-7, with a weak D call TRBD2 (6 bases). In germline, CDR1 is MNHNY, CDR2 SVGAGI (reference sequence). The V and J ends lost 6 bases and 3 bases respectively, with 18 bases between them. The CDR3 length is 15 residues.

V gene TRBV6-2 or TRBV6-3 combines with J gene TRBJ2-7; the match to TRBD1 covers 7 bases. This CDR3 region has 16 residues. The J segment lost 0 bases and the V segment lost 3 bases, leaving 8 bases of the junction unmatched. Germline V lookup: CDR1 MNHEY, CDR2 SVGEGT. The CDR3 bases are TGTGCCAGCAGTTATCCTTTCGGGACAGACTCCTACGAGCAGTACTTC. Translated, it gives CASSYPFGTDSYEQYF.

CDR3 protein: CAWAVNTEAFF. The DNA for the CDR3 is TGTGCCTGGGCCGTGAACACTGAAGCTTTCTTT. The genes are TRBV30 and TRBJ1-1; D is uncertain. Trimming stripped 5 bases from V and 0 bases from J, with 4 bases between. The CDR3 is 11 amino acids. Per germline, CDR1 GTSNPN and CDR2 SVGIG (reference sequence). Using reference TRBV30 and TRBJ1-1 for the parts outside the CDR3, the full variable domain is SQTIHQWPATLVQPVGSPLSLECTVEGTSNPNLYWYRQAAGRGLQLLFYSVGIGQISSEVPQNLSASRPQDRQFILSSKKLLLSDSGFYLCAWAVNTEAFFGQGTRLTVV.

The gene calls are TRBV6-2 or TRBV6-3 and TRBJ1-1; D remains unclear. CDR1 is MNHEY and CDR2 is SVGEGT in the germline V gene. The CDR3 has 19 amino acids. Deletions cut 2 bases from V and 0 bases from J, with 22 bases between. CDR3 coding DNA: TGTGCCAGCAGTTACCCTTGGGTAAGGTACAGTGCCATGAACACTGAAGCTTTCTTT. Protein: CASSYPWVRYSAMNTEAFF.

This clone has only a few counts. V and J are TRBV18 and TRBJ1-2; TRBD1 agrees at 7 bases. Germline V gene lookup returns CDR1 KGHSH and CDR2 LQKENI. This CDR3 spans 13 amino acids. V shed 9 bases, J shed 4 bases, and the junction held 8 bases outside the gene matches. CDR3 in DNA: TGTGCCAGTGAGGGTGGACAGGTCTATGGCTACACCTTC. Translation gives CASEGGQVYGYTF.

The rearrangement links TRBV19 to TRBJ1-1; TRBD1 aligns across 7 bases. The CDR3 runs to 13 residues. V lost 5 bases, J lost 4 bases, and 4 bases stayed unmatched. CDR1 LNHDA and CDR2 SQIVND come from the germline V gene (reference sequence). CDR3 amino acids: CASSQTGATEAFF. The CDR3 nucleotides read TGTGCCAGTAGTCAAACAGGGGCCACTGAAGCTTTCTTT.

The chain recombines TRBV7-2 with TRBJ2-7, with 7 positions matching TRBD1. V was clipped by 4 bases and J by 1 base; unmatched bases: 4. This CDR3 region has 14 residues. Per germline, CDR1 SGHTA and CDR2 FQGNSA. In nucleotides, the CDR3 is TGTGCCAGCAGCTCAGCGGACAGGTCCTACGAGCAGTACTTC. It codes for CASSSADRSYEQYF.

J is TRBJ2-7 and V is TRBV15, with D tentatively TRBD1 (5 bases). Trimming stripped 1 base from V and 4 bases from J, with 5 bases between. The CDR3 covers 12 residues. CDR1 is LNHNV and CDR2 is YYDKDF in the germline V gene (reference sequence). CDR3 loop: CATSRGQYEQYF. For the CDR3, the DNA is TGTGCCACCAGCAGAGGACAGTACGAGCAGTACTTC.

The V and J genes are TRBV14 and TRBJ2-3; D not resolved. In germline, CDR1 is SGHDN, CDR2 FVKESK. The CDR3 sequence is 12 residues long. V lost 4 bases and J lost 6, with 8 bases in between. CDR3 bases: TGTGCCAGCAGCCCCCAGGCGGATACGCAGTATTTT. Its translation: CASSPQADTQYF.

The chain couples TRBV19 to TRBJ2-7; no clear D. Germline V gene lookup returns CDR1 LNHDA and CDR2 SQIVND (reference sequence). Trimming left V 6 bases short and J 5 bases short, with 14 bases between. The CDR3 totals 13 residues. The CDR3 DNA is TGTGCCAGTAGCCCCTGGCAACAGCACGAGCAGTACTTC. Its protein product is CASSPWQQHEQYF.

The chain combines TRBV3-1 (or the pseudogene TRBV3-2) with TRBJ2-7, with D hard to call. Per the germline V gene, CDR1 is LGHDT and CDR2 is YNNKEL (reference sequence). The CDR3 totals 11 residues. V was clipped by 7 bases and J by 0 bases, with 4 bases between them. This chain's CDR3 is CASTRSYEQYF. The DNA for the CDR3 is TGTGCCAGCACTCGCTCCTACGAGCAGTACTTC.

About this clone: Other DNA sequences in the same sample also yield this CDR3. This chain links TRBV7-9 with TRBJ1-2; 10 positions match TRBD1. Per the germline V gene, CDR1 is SEHNR and CDR2 is FQNEAQ (reference sequence). V lost 5 bases to trimming and J lost 3 bases; unmatched junction nucleotides: 9. There are 16 residues in the CDR3. In DNA, the CDR3 is TGTGCCAGCAGCAAAGGACAGGGGGGGCGGGACTATGGCTACACCTTC. Translating it yields CASSKGQGGRDYGYTF.